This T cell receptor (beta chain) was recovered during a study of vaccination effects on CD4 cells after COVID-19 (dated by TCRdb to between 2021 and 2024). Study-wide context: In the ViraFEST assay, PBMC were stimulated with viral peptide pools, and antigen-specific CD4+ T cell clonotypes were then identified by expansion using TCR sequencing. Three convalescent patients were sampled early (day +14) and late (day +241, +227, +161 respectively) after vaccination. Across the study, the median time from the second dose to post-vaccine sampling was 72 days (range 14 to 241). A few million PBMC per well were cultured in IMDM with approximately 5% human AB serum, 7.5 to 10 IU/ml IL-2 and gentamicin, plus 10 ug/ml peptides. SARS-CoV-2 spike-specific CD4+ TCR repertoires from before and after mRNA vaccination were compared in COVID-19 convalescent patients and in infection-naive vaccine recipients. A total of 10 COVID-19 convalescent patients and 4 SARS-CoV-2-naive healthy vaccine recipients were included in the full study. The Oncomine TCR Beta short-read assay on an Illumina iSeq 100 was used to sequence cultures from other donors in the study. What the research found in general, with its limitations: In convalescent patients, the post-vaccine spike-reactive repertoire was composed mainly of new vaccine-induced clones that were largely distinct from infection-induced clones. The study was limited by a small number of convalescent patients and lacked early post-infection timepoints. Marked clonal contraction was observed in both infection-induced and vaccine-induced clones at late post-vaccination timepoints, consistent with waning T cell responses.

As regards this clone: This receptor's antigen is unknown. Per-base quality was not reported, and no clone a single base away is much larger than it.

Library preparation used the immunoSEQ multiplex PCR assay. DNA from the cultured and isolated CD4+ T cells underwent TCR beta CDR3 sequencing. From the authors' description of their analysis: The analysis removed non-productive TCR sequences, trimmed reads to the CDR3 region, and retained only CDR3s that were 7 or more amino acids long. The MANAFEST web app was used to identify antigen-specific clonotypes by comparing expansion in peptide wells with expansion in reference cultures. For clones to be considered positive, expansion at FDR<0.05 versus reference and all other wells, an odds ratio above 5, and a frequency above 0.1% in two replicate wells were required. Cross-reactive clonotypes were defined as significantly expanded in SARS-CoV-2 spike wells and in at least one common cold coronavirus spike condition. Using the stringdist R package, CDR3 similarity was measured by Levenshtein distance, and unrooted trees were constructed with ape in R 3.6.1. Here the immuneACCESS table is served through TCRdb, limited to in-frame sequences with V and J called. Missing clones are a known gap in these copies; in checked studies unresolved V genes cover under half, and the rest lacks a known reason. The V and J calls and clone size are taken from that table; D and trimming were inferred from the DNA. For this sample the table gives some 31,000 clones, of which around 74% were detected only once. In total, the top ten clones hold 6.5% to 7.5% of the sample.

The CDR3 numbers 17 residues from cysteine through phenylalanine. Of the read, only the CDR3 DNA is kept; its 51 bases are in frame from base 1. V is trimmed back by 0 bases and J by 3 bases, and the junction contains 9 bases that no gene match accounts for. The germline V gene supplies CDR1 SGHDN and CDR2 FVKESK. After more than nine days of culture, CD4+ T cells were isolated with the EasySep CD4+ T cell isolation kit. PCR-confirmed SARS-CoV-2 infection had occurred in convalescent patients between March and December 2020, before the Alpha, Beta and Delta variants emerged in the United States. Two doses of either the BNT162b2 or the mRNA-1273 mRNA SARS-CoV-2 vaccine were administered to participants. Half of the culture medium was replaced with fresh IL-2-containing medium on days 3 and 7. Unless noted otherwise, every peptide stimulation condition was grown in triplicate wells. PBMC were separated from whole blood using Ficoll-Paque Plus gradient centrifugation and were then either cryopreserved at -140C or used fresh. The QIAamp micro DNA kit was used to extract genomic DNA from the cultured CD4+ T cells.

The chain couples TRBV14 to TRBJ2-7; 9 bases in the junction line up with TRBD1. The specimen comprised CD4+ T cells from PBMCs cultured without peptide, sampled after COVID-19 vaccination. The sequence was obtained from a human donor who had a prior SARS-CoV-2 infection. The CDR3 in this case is CASSQDDFGQGFYEQYF. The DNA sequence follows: TGTGCCAGCAGCCAAGATGATTTTGGACAGGGGTTCTACGAGCAGTACTTC.